The present T cell receptor beta chain was sequenced within a study of T cell repertoires in cytomegalovirus infection. Study details: Signatures in public TCR beta sequences pointed to both CMV infection and matching HLA type.

TCRdb called the reads again in MiXCR, with one record for every CDR3 protein. This sample carries about 250,000 distinct CDR3 sequences, 9% to 15% of them seen once, and the ten largest clones take approximately 1.8%. The table lists this clonotype with a few counts. Its specificity is unknown. Study conclusions and caveats: Carriers of CMV plus the relevant HLA were identified by cumulative public TCR beta family frequency.

The CDR3 is 12 amino acids. Germline CDR1 is MNHEY and CDR2 is SVGAGI. The V and J ends lost 6 bases and 4 bases respectively, with 8 bases between them. This receptor was obtained from a human donor in good health (CMV status not recorded). Some clones in this sample may be carry-over from other donors' samples. This chain uses TRBV6-5 with TRBJ2-3; no clear D gene. Sequencing was carried out using PBMCs. CDR3 bases: TGTGCCAGCAGGGGGTCGGCAGATACGCAGTATTTT. Translated, it gives CASRGSADTQYF.